This T cell receptor beta chain was captured in a study of shared clonotypes between healthy human individuals. About the study: Aged between 18 and 49, the donors were a couple of women and a few men. Notes on the study in general: Only blood was sampled, and tissue TCR repertoires likely differ from blood ones. When compared with the clonotypes that were shared by all four sorted-subset donors, the non-shared clonotypes turned out to have lower generation probabilities. Around 5% of naive CD4 clonotypes were common to several donors.

Using immunoSEQ multiplex PCR, the repertoire was profiled, and TCRdb retains in-frame clones only, with some absent. The sample lists millions of clones, approximately 95% occurring once. Comments on this clone: Its target is not known.

The sequence derives from a man aged 18 to 29 in good health. Some clones in this sample may be carry-over from other donors' samples. The material sequenced was naive CD4+ T cells from PBMCs. Specified subset: CD45RA+ positively selected.

CDR3 in DNA: TGTGCCAGCAGCCCGCTAGCGGGTATCTCCTACGAGCAGTACTTC. This gives the protein CASSPLAGISYEQYF. The chain carries TRBV7-7 and TRBJ2-7, with 8 bases matching TRBD2. Germline loops: CDR1 SSHAT, CDR2 FNYEAQ (reference sequence). The V gene end was trimmed by 5 bases and the J gene end by 0 bases; junction bases not matched to a gene: 6. The CDR3 has 15 amino acids.